This T cell receptor beta chain was captured in a study of cytomegalovirus exposure and HLA in healthy donors. The overall study: Findings of an earlier analysis included 90 million to 120 million unique TCR beta sequences from roughly 190 million T cells. The study, taken as a whole, reports: The study designated 150 or so TCR beta chains cytomegalovirus-associated. DRB1 showed the most TCR associations and HLA-C the fewest in a later analysis, as rates varied by HLA locus. In a later analysis, most CMV-associated TCR beta chains appeared HLA-restricted.

In this sample, this clone turned up a few times. Antigen specificity is unknown. The CDR3 contains 15 residues. CDR1 is LNHDA, CDR2 SQIVND, per germline (reference sequence). The trim removed 3 bases at V and 4 bases at J, leaving 3 bases unmatched. It was with 60 Vbeta and 13 Jbeta primers that the PCR ran. The assay was immunoSEQ multiplex PCR, and TCRdb's table has in-frame clones only and misses some. The sample shows 100,000 to 150,000 clones, about 80% of them seen only once. The material sequenced was PBMCs. This clonotype originated in a man aged 30 to 39 in good health and CMV-seropositive. The chain links TRBV19 to TRBJ1-1; 12 positions match TRBD1. The CDR3: CASSMGQGAFTEAFF. In DNA form, the CDR3 reads TGTGCCAGTAGTATGGGACAGGGGGCTTTCACTGAAGCTTTCTTT. Based on the CDR3 plus reference TRBV19 and TRBJ1-1, the full variable domain is DGGITQSPKYLFRKEGQNVTLSCEQNLNHDAMYWYRQDPGQGLRLIYYSQIVNDFQKGDIAEGYSVSREKKESFPLTVTSAQKNPTAFYLCASSMGQGAFTEAFFGQGTRLTVV.